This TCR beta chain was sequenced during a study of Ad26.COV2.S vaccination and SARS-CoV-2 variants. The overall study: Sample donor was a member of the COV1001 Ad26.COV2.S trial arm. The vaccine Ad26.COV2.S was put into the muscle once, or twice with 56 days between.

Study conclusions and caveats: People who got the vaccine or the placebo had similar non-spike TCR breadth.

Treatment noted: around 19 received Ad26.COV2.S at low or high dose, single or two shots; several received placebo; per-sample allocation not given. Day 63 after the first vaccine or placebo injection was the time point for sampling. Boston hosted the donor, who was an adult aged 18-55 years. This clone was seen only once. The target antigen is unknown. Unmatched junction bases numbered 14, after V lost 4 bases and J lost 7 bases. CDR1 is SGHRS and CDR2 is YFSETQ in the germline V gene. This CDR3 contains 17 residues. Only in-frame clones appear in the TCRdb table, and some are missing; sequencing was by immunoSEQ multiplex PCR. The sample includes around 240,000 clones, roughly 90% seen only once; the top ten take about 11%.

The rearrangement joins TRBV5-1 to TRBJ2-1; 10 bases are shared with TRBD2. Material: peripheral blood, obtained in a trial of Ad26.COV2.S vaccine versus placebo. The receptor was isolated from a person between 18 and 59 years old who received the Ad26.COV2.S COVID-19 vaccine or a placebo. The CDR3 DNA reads TGCGCCAGCAGCCTAAGGGGGGAGCGGGAGGGGAGAAATGAGCAGTTCTTC. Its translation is CASSLRGEREGRNEQFF.